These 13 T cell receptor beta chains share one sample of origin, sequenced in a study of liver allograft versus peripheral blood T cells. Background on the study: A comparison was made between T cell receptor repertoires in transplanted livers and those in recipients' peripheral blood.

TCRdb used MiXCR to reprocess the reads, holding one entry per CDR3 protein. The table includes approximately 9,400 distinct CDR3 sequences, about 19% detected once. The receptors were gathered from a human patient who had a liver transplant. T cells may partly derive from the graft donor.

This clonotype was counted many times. The CDR3 sequence is CASSAGLSGNTIYF. CDR3 nucleotide sequence: TGTGCCAGCAGTGCGGGGCTCTCTGGAAACACCATATATTTT. The rearrangement joins TRBV6-5 to TRBJ1-3, with D tentatively TRBD1 (5 bases). CDR3 size: 14 residues. The germline CDR1 and CDR2 sequences are MNHEY and SVGAGI. Trimming took 5 bases from V and 0 from J, leaving 8 bases between them.

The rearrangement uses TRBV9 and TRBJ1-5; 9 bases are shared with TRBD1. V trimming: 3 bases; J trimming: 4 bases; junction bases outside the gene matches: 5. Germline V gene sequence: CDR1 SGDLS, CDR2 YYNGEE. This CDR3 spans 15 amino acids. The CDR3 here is CASSGTGDRNQPQHF. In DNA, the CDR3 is TGTGCCAGCAGCGGGACAGGGGATCGTAATCAGCCCCAGCATTTT.

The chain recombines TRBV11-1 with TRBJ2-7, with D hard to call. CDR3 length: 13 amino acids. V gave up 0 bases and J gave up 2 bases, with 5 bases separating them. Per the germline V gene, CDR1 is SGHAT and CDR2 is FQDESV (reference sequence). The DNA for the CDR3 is TGTGCCAGCAGCTTAGCCAGAGCCTACGAGCAGTACTTC. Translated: CASSLARAYEQYF.

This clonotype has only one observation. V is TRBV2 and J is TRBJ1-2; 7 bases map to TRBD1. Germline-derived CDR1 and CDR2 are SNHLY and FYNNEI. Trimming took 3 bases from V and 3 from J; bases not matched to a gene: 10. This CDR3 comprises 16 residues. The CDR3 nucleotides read TGTGCCAGCAGTGACCCCTTAGAGGGGGCGGACTATGGCTACACCTTC. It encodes CASSDPLEGADYGYTF.

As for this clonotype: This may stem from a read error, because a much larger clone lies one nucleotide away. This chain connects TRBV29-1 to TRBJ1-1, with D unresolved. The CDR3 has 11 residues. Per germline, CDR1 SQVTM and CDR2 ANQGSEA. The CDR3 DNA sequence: TGCAGCGTTGGCGTGGAAACTGAAGTTTTCTTT. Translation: CSVGVETEVFF.

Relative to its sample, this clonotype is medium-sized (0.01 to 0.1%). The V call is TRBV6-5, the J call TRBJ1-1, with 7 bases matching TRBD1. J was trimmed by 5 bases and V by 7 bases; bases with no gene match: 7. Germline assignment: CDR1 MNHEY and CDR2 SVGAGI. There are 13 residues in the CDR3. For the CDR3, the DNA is TGTGCCAGCACCAGGGGGGGATGGACTGAAGCTTTCTTT. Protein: CASTRGGWTEAFF.

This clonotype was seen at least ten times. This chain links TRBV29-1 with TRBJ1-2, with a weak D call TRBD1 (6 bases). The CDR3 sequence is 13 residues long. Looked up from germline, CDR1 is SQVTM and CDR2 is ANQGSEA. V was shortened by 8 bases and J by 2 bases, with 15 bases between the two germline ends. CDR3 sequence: CSIFRGANYGYTF. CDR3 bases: TGCAGCATATTCCGGGGGGCGAACTATGGCTACACCTTC.

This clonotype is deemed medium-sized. The CDR3 nucleotides are TGTGCCAGCAGTTTTGGGGAGTACACTGAAGCTTTCTTT. It translates to CASSFGEYTEAFF. The V call is TRBV27, the J call TRBJ1-1; D is unresolved. With 3 bases removed from V and 3 bases from J, the gap between germline ends came to 8 bases. Germline values: CDR1 MNHEY, CDR2 SMNVEV (reference sequence). The CDR3 runs to 13 residues.

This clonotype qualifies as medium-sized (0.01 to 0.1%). This CDR3 is CASGYPGTAKGYTF. The CDR3 DNA follows: TGTGCCAGTGGATACCCCGGGACCGCGAAAGGCTACACCTTC. The rearrangement joins TRBV19 to TRBJ1-2; D is possibly TRBD1 (5 bases). Trimming took 8 bases from V and 8 from J, leaving 21 bases between them. The germline CDR1 and CDR2 sequences are LNHDA and SQIVND (reference sequence). The CDR3 loop spans 14 amino acids.

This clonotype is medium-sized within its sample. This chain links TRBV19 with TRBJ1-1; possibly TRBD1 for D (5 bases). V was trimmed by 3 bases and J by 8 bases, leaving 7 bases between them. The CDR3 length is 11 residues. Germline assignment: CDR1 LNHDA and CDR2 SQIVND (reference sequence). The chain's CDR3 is CASSMGGEAFF. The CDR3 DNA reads TGTGCCAGTAGTATGGGGGGGGAAGCTTTCTTT.

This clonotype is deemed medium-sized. The CDR3 region is CASSTFLTGMNTEAFF. Written as DNA, the CDR3 is TGTGCCAGCAGTACTTTCCTAACAGGGATGAACACTGAAGCTTTCTTT. The chain combines TRBV6-5 with TRBJ1-1; TRBD1 might be the D (6 bases). The V and J ends lost 5 bases and 0 bases respectively, with 16 bases between them. The CDR3 loop spans 16 amino acids. CDR1 and CDR2 from the germline V gene are MNHEY and SVGAGI.

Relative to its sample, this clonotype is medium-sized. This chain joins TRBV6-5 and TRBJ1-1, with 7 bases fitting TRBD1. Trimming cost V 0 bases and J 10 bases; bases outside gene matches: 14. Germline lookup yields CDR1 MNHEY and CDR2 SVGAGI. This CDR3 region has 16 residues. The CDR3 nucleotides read TGTGCCAGCAGTTACTCAAGACAGGGAGAAGGGAGTCGAGCTTTCTTT. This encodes CASSYSRQGEGSRAFF.

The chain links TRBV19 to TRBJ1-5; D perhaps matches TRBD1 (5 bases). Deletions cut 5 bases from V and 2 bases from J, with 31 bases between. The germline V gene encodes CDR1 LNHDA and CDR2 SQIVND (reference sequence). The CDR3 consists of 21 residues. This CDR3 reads CASSGTPPQRTIIDGNQPQHF. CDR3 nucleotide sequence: TGTGCCAGTAGTGGGACTCCCCCCCAGAGAACTATTATAGATGGCAATCAGCCCCAGCATTTT.